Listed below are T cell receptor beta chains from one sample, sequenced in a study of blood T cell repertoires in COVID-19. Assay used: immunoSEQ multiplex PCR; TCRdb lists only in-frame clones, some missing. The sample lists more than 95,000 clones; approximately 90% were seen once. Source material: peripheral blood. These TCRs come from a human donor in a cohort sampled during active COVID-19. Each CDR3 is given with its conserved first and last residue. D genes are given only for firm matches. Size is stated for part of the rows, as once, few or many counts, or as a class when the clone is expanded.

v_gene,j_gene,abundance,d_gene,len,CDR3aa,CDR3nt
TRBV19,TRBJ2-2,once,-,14,CASSIASSGGELFF,TGTGCCAGTAGTATCGCCAGCTCAGGGGGGGAGCTGTTTTTT
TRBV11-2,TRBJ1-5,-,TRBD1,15,CASSSTGVSNQPQHF,TGTGCCAGCAGCTCGACAGGGGTAAGCAATCAGCCCCAGCATTTT
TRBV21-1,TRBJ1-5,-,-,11,CASSRRGPQHF,TGTGCCAGCAGCAGGAGGGGGCCCCAGCATTTT
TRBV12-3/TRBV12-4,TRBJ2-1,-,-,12,CATSQSGNEQFF,TGTGCCACCAGCCAGTCGGGCAATGAGCAGTTCTTC
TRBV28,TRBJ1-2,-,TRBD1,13,CASLDRGRGGYTF,TGTGCCAGCCTGGACAGGGGGCGAGGTGGCTACACCTTC
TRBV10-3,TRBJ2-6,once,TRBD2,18,CAIRGLAGVGPGANVLTF,TGTGCCATCAGGGGACTAGCGGGAGTCGGGCCTGGGGCCAACGTCCTGACTTTC
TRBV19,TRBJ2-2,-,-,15,CAARGTGGNTGELFF,TGTGCCGCCCGGGGGACGGGCGGTAACACCGGGGAGCTGTTTTTT
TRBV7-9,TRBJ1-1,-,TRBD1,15,CASSVTGQRDTEAFF,TGTGCCAGCAGCGTAACGGGACAGAGGGACACTGAAGCTTTCTTT
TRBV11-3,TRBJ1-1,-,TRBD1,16,CASSLGDRGLVTEAFF,TGTGCCAGCAGCTTAGGGGACAGGGGTTTAGTTACTGAAGCTTTCTTT
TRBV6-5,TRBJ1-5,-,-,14,CASSYSSHNQPQHF,TGTGCCAGCAGTTACTCTTCCCACAATCAGCCCCAGCATTTT
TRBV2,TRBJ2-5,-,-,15,CASSGVRSAQETQYF,TGTGCCAGCAGTGGGGTTAGGAGCGCCCAAGAGACCCAGTACTTC
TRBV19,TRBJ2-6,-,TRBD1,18,CASSIEGQVFSGANVLTF,TGTGCCAGTAGTATAGAGGGACAGGTTTTCTCTGGGGCCAACGTCCTGACTTTC
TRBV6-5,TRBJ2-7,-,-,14,CASNIAASSYEQYF,TGTGCCAGCAATATAGCGGCTAGCTCCTACGAGCAGTACTTC
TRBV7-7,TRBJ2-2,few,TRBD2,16,CASSSTGTSVAGELFF,TGTGCTAGCAGTTCAACCGGGACTAGCGTAGCGGGGGAGCTGTTTTTT